Here is one TCR beta chain with its context. Antigen unknown. The data belong to a study of CD8+CD57+ T cells in acquired aplastic anemia. General observations from the study: Both patients and controls carried the same twenty-nine CD8+ CDR3 sequences. In CD8+ cells, Simpson's diversity showed no significant difference between patients and controls.

CDR3 and TCR beta VDJ profiling relied on a genomic DNA template. MiXCR, run by TCRdb on the reads, gives a single entry per CDR3 protein. The table shows hundreds of thousands of distinct CDR3 sequences, with roughly 68% occurring only once. This CDR3 contains 17 residues. The ends were cut back, 3 bases at V and 5 bases at J, with 20 bases in the middle. CDR1 is SEHNR and CDR2 is FQNEAQ in the germline V gene (reference sequence). Material for sequencing was sorted CD4+, CD8+, or CD8+CD57+ T cells (not recorded which) from PBMCs. J is TRBJ2-1 and V is TRBV7-9; a possible D gene is TRBD1 (6 bases). The sequence derives from a human donor in good health, serving as a control. This chain's CDR3 is CASSFRTAALIDNEQFF. DNA for the CDR3: TGTGCCAGCAGCTTTCGGACAGCCGCGCTTATTGACAATGAGCAGTTCTTC.